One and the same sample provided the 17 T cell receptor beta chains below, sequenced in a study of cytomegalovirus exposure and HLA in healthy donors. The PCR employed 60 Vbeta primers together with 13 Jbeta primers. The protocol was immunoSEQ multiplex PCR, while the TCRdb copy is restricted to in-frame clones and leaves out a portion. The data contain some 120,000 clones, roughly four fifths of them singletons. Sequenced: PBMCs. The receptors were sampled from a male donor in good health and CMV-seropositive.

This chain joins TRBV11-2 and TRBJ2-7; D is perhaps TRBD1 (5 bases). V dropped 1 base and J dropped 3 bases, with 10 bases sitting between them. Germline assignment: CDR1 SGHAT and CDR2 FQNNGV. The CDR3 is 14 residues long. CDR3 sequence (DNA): TGTGCCAGCAGCTTAGGGGGCACGCACTACGAGCAGTACTTC. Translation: CASSLGGTHYEQYF.

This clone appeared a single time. The CDR3 here is CASSWGVFYEQYF. CDR3 bases: TGTGCCAGCAGTTGGGGGGTTTTCTACGAGCAGTACTTC. The V call is TRBV27, the J call TRBJ2-7; tentatively, D is TRBD2 (6 bases). The CDR3 consists of 13 residues. CDR1 is MNHEY and CDR2 is SMNVEV in the germline V gene (reference sequence). V shed 4 bases and J shed 3 bases, with 10 bases lying between them.

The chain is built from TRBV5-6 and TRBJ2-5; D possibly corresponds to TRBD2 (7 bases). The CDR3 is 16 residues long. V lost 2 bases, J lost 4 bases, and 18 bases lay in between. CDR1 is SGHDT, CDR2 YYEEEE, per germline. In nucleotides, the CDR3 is TGTGCCAGCAGCTTAGTCGGGTTCGGGGGGCCAGAGACCCAGTACTTC. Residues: CASSLVGFGGPETQYF.

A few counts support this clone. Here the CDR3 DNA reads TGTGCCAGCAGTGAGGTAGAGAACACTGAAGCTTTCTTT. Its protein is CASSEVENTEAFF. The chain couples TRBV2 to TRBJ1-1; D not certain. The CDR3 is 13 residues long. Germline values: CDR1 SNHLY, CDR2 FYNNEI. V shed 3 bases and J shed 1 base, with 6 bases lying between them.

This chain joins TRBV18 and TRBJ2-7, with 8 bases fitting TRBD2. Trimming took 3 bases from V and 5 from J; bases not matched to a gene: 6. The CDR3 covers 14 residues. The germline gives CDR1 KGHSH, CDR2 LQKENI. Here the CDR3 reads CASSPGTSTNEQYF. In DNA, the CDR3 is TGTGCCAGCTCACCCGGGACTAGTACCAACGAGCAGTACTTC.

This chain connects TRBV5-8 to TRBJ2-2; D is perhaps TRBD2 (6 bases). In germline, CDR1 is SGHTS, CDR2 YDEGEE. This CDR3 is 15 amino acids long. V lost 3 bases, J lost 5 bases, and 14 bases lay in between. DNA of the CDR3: TGTGCCAGCAGCTCTACCCTAGCGCCAACCGGGGAGCTGTTTTTT. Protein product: CASSSTLAPTGELFF.

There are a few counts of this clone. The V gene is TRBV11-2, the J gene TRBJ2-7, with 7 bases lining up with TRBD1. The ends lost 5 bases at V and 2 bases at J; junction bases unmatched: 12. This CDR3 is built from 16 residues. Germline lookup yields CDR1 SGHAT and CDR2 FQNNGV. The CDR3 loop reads CASSPLSRDRAYEQYF. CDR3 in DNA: TGTGCCAGCAGCCCACTCAGCCGGGACAGAGCCTACGAGCAGTACTTC.

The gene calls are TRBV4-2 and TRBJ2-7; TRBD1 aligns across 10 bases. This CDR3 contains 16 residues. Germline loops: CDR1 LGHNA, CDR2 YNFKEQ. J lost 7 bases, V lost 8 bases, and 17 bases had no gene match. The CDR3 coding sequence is TGTGCCAGCGGCCCCCCAGGGGAGACAGGGGGCGGGGAGCAGTACTTC. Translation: CASGPPGETGGGEQYF.

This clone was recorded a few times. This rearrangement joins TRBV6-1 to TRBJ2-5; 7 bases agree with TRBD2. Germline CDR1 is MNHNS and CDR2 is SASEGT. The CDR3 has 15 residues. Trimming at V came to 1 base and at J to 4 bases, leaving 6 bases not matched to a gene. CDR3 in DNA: TGTGCCAGCAGTGAAGAGTTTACTAGCGTAGAGACCCAGTACTTC. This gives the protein CASSEEFTSVETQYF.

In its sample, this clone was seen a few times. The CDR3 DNA is TGTGCCAGCAGCCTAGACCCTAGCGGGGGTCTCAAGCAGTACTTC. Translation gives CASSLDPSGGLKQYF. The gene calls are TRBV7-2 and TRBJ2-7; 10 bases align to TRBD2. The germline CDR1 and CDR2 sequences are SGHTA and FQGNSA. This CDR3 has 15 residues. V lost 5 bases, J lost 8 bases, and 12 bases stayed unmatched.

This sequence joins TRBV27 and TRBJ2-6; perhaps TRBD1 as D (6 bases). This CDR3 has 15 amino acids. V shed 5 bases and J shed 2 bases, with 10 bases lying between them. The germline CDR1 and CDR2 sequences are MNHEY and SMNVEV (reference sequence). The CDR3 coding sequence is TGTGCCAGCAGTGTACAGGGTCCTGGGGCCAACGTCCTGACTTTC. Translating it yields CASSVQGPGANVLTF.

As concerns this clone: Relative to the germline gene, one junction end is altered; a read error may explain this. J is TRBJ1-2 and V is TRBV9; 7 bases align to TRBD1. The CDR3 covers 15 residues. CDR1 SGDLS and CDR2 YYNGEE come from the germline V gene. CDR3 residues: CAGSVEGTAIYGYTF. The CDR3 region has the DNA TGTGCCGGCAGCGTAGAGGGGACAGCGATCTATGGCTACACCTTC.

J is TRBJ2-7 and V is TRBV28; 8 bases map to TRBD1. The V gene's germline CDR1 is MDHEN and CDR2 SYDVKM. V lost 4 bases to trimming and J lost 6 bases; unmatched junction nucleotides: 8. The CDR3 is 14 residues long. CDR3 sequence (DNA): TGTGCCAGCAGTTCCACATCCGACAGGGGCGAGCAGTACTTC. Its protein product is CASSSTSDRGEQYF.

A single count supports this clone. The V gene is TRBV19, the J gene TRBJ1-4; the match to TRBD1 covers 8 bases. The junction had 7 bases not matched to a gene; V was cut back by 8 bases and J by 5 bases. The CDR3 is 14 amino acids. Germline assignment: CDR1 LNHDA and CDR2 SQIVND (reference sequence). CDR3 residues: CASSDGTGNEKLFF. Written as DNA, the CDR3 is TGTGCCAGTTCCGATGGGACAGGCAATGAAAAACTGTTTTTT.

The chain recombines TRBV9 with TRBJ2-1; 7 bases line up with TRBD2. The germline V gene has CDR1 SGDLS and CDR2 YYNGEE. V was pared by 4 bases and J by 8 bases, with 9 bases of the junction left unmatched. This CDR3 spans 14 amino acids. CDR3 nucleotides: TGTGCCAGCAGCCAAGAGGGAGGGGAGTATGAGCAGTTCTTC. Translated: CASSQEGGEYEQFF.

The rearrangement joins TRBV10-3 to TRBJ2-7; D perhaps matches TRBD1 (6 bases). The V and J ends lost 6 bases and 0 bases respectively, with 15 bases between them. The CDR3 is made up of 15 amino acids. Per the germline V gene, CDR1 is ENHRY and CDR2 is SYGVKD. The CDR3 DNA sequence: TGTGCCATCAGGGGACAATCAACCTCCTCCTACGAGCAGTACTTC. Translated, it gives CAIRGQSTSSYEQYF.

The CDR3 loop reads CASSLAGLTDTQYF. The CDR3 DNA reads as TGCGCCAGCAGCTTGGCGGGTCTCACAGATACGCAGTATTTT. V and J are TRBV5-1 and TRBJ2-3; D is ambiguous. The CDR3 sequence is 14 residues long. The V and J ends lost 0 bases and 2 bases respectively, with 7 bases between them. Per the germline V gene, CDR1 is SGHRS and CDR2 is YFSETQ.